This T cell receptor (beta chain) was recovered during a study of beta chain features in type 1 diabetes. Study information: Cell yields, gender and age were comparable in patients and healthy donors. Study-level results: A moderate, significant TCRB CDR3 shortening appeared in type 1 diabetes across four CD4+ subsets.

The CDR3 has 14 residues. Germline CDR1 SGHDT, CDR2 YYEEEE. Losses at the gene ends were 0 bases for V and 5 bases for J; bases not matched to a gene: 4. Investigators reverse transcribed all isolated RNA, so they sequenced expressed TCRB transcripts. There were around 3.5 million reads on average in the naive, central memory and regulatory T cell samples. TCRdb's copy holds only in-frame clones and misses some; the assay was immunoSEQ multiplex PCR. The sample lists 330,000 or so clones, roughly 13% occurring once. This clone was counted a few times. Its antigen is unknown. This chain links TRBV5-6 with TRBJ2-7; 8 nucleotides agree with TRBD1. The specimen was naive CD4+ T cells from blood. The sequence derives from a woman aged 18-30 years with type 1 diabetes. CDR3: CASSLGQGTNEQYF. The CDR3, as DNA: TGTGCCAGCAGCTTGGGACAGGGGACCAACGAGCAGTACTTC.